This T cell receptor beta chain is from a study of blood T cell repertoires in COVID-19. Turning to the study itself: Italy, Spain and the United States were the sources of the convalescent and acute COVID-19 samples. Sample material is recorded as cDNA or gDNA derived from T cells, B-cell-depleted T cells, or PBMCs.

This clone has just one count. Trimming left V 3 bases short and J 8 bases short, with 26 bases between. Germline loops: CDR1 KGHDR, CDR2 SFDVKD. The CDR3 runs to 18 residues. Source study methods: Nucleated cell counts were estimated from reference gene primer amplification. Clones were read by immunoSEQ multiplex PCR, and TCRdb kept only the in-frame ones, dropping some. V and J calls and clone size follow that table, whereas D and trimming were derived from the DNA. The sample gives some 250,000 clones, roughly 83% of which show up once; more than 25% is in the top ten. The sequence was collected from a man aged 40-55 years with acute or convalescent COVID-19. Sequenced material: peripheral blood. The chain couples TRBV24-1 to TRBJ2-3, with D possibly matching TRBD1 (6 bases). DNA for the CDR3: TGTGCCACCAGTGATAATAATGCCCCGACAGGAGATCGGGGTACGCAGTATTTT. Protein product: CATSDNNAPTGDRGTQYF.